The 5 T cell receptor beta chains below were found in one sample sequenced in a study of cytomegalovirus exposure and HLA in healthy donors. Primers for the PCR totalled 60 Vbeta and 13 Jbeta. Assay used: immunoSEQ multiplex PCR; TCRdb lists only in-frame clones, some missing. The sample includes around 150,000 clones, approximately 79% of them seen just once. The sample was PBMCs. The receptors here all came from a man aged 35-49 years in good health and CMV-seropositive.

The V and J genes are TRBV28 and TRBJ2-2; 10 bases match TRBD1. After removal of 5 bases from V and 6 bases from J, the junction contained 6 bases not matched to a gene. This CDR3 is built from 15 residues. Per the germline V gene, CDR1 is MDHEN and CDR2 is SYDVKM. The CDR3 DNA reads TGTGCCAGCAGTCGCTTGACAGGGGGCCCCGGGGAGCTGTTTTTT. It is translated as CASSRLTGGPGELFF.

The chain carries TRBV5-6 and TRBJ2-2; 8 nucleotides agree with TRBD1. J gave up 7 bases and V 4 bases, and 9 bases lay outside the gene matches. Per germline, CDR1 SGHDT and CDR2 YYEEEE. The CDR3 covers 15 residues. CDR3 DNA: TGTGCCAGCAGCCCCGGACAGGGAGCTGGCGGGGAGCTGTTTTTT. This sequence encodes CASSPGQGAGGELFF. Using reference TRBV5-6 and TRBJ2-2 for the parts outside the CDR3, the full variable domain is DAGVTQSPTHLIKTRGQQVTLRCSPKSGHDTVSWYQQALGQGPQFIFQYYEEEERQRGNFPDRFSGHQFPNYSSELNVNALLLGDSALYLCASSPGQGAGGELFFGEGSRLTVL.

The genes are TRBV5-1 and TRBJ1-1; D perhaps matches TRBD1 (6 bases). The CDR3 covers 10 residues. Trimming took 9 bases from V and 11 from J, leaving 14 bases between them. Germline-derived CDR1 and CDR2 are SGHRS and YFSETQ. In DNA form, the CDR3 reads TGCGCCACCCGGGGAGGGGGGGCTTTCTTT. The encoded protein is CATRGGGAFF.

This clone was observed once. This chain links TRBV4-2 with TRBJ2-1; possible D gene TRBD2, 6 bases. Germline loops: CDR1 LGHNA, CDR2 YNFKEQ. V lost 1 base and J lost 4, with 11 bases in between. The CDR3 loop spans 15 amino acids. CDR3 sequence reads: CASSQVRDSYNEQFF. The CDR3 DNA sequence: TGTGCCAGCAGCCAAGTGAGGGACTCATACAATGAGCAGTTCTTC.

CDR3 DNA sequence: TGTGCCAGTAGTCAGATTCAACAGAACACTGAAGCTTTCTTT. Protein sequence: CASSQIQQNTEAFF. V usage is TRBV19 and J usage is TRBJ1-1; D unclear. The V gene lost 5 bases and the J gene lost 1 base, with 11 bases spanning the gap. Germline CDR1 LNHDA, CDR2 SQIVND (reference sequence). The length of the CDR3 is 14 residues.